This TCR beta chain originates from a study of regulatory T cells in long-lasting Graves disease. The CDR3 runs to 14 residues. Through Arm-PCR of CDR3 regions and iRepertoire HTBI primers, TCR beta libraries were built. TCRdb itself ran the multiplex PCR reads through MiXCR, one entry per CDR3 protein. Among around 450,000 distinct CDR3 sequences listed, under 20% were seen once. As for time point: newly diagnosed GD, antithyroid drugs for less than 3 months. The TCR library was prepared using RNA isolated from PBMCs. American Thyroid Association guidelines served as the basis for diagnosing Graves' disease. Study-level points and caveats: Persistent disease was characterized by preferential usage of TRBV28, TRBJ1-2 and TRBJ2-5.

For this clonotype: What it binds is unknown. A much larger clone differs from this one at a single base, so this may be a read error.

This same sample was also taken into another study, of T cells in Graves' hyperthyroidism and ophthalmopathy. That source reports: The HTBI primer set drove a first-round RT-PCR of the TCR CDR3.

The clonotype was recovered from a man aged 35 to 55 with Graves disease. The sample consisted of peripheral blood mononuclear cells (PBMCs), taken at new diagnosis, from a patient treated with antithyroid drugs. The gene calls are TRBV12-3 or TRBV12-4 and TRBJ1-1; D gene unclear. The CDR3 bases are TGTGCCGGCAGTTTAGCGTCGGGGTTGACTGAAGCTTTCTTT. This sequence encodes CAGSLASGLTEAFF.